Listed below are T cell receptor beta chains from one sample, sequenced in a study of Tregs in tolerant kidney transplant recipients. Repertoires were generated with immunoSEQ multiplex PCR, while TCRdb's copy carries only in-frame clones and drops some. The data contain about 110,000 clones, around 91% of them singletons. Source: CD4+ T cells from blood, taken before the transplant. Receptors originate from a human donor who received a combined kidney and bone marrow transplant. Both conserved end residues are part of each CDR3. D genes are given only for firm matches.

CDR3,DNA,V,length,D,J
CASSREGQTNYGYTF,TGTGCCAGCAGCCGGGAGGGGCAGACAAACTATGGCTACACCTTC,TRBV5-8,15,NA,TRBJ1-2
CASSHRTSGRRDEQFF,TGTGCCAGCAGCCACCGGACTAGCGGGAGAAGGGACGAGCAGTTCTTC,TRBV14,16,TRBD2,TRBJ2-1
CATSREVLAGNEQYF,TGTGCCACCAGCAGAGAGGTATTAGCGGGGAACGAGCAGTACTTC,TRBV15,15,TRBD2,TRBJ2-7
CASSSGTSGRAYEQYF,TGCGCCAGCAGCTCCGGGACTAGCGGGAGGGCCTACGAGCAGTACTTC,TRBV5-1,16,TRBD2,TRBJ2-7
CATGSFQGEKLFF,TGTGCCACCGGGTCATTCCAGGGTGAAAAACTGTTTTTT,TRBV27,13,NA,TRBJ1-4
CASNKGQGLQYEQFF,TGTGCCAGCAATAAAGGACAGGGTCTACAATATGAGCAGTTCTTC,TRBV6-1,15,TRBD1,TRBJ2-1
CASSPLSGGSYEQYF,TGTGCCAGCAGTCCCCTCAGCGGGGGAAGCTACGAGCAGTACTTC,TRBV28,15,TRBD2,TRBJ2-7
CASSLLVPEVVSPYEQYF,TGTGCCAGCAGTTTACTAGTCCCGGAGGTGGTATCACCCTACGAGCAGTACTTC,TRBV6-7,18,NA,TRBJ2-7
CASGPGGYNEQFF,TGTGCCAGCGGCCCAGGGGGTTACAATGAGCAGTTCTTC,TRBV6-5,13,TRBD1,TRBJ2-1
CASSLGAFLTEAFF,TGTGCCAGCAGCTTGGGAGCGTTCTTAACTGAAGCTTTCTTT,TRBV5-4,14,NA,TRBJ1-1